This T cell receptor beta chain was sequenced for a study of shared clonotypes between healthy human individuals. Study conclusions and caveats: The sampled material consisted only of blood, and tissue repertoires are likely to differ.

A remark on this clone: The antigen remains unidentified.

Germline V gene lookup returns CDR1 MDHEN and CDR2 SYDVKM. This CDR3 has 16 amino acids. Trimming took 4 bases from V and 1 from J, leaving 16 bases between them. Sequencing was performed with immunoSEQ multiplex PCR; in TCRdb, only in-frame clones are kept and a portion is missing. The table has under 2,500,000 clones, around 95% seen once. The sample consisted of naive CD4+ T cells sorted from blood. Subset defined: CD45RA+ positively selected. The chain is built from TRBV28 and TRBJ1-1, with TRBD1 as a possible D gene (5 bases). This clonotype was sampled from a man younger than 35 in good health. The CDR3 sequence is CASSYLIEQANTEAFF. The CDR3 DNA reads TGTGCCAGCAGTTACCTCATCGAACAGGCGAACACTGAAGCTTTCTTT.